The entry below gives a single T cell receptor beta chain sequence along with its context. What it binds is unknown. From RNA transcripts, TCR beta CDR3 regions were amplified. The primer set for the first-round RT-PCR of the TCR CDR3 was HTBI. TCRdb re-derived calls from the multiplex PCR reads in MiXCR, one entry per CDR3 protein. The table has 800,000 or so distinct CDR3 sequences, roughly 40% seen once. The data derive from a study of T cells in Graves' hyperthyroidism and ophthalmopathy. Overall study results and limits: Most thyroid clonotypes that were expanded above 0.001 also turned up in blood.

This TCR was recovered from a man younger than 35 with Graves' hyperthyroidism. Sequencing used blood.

CDR3 nucleotides: TGTGCCATCAGTGAGTCGGGGCAGGGCTATGGCTACACCTTC. The encoded protein is CAISESGQGYGYTF. The chain has TRBV10-3 and TRBJ1-2; D may be TRBD1 (5 bases). The V gene's germline CDR1 is ENHRY and CDR2 SYGVKD. The V end was cut by 0 bases, the J end by 4 bases, with 9 bases between. The CDR3 runs to 14 residues.